These 7 T cell receptor beta chains share one sample of origin, sequenced in a study of cytomegalovirus exposure and HLA in healthy donors. The PCR had 60 Vbeta and 13 Jbeta primers. Assay: immunoSEQ multiplex PCR; the TCRdb copy retains only in-frame clones and omits some. Of 30,000 to 45,000 clones listed, over 40% are singletons. Sequenced sample: PBMCs. All receptors derive from a woman in her thirties or forties in good health and CMV-seropositive.

The chain couples TRBV4-2 to TRBJ1-2, with unresolved D. The CDR3 is 14 amino acids. Germline loops: CDR1 LGHNA, CDR2 YNFKEQ. The V end was cut by 0 bases, the J end by 5 bases, with 10 bases between. As DNA, the CDR3 is TGTGCCAGCAGCCAAGATATCGGTTCTTATGGCTACACCTTC. Translated, it gives CASSQDIGSYGYTF.

This chain connects TRBV30 to TRBJ2-1, with 12 bases matching TRBD1. With 1 base clipped from V and 0 bases from J, the junction kept 10 bases outside the gene matches. The germline V gene encodes CDR1 GTSNPN and CDR2 SVGIG (reference sequence). The CDR3 has 19 residues. CDR3 in amino acids: CAWSGSGTGGRGSYNEQFF. The CDR3, as DNA: TGTGCCTGGAGTGGATCCGGGACAGGGGGCCGAGGCTCCTACAATGAGCAGTTCTTC.

The J gene is TRBJ1-6, the V gene TRBV11-2; possibly TRBD1 for D (5 bases). V was shortened by 2 bases and J by 5 bases, with 10 bases between the two germline ends. Per germline, CDR1 SGHAT and CDR2 FQNNGV. CDR3 size: 15 residues. CDR3 coding DNA: TGTGCCAGCAGCTTAACCCCGGGGGATAATTCACCCCTCCACTTT. The encoded protein is CASSLTPGDNSPLHF.

The V call is TRBV7-8, the J call TRBJ2-7, with D tentatively TRBD1 (7 bases). This CDR3 region has 15 residues. Germline V lookup: CDR1 SGHVS, CDR2 FQNEAQ. The V gene lost 3 bases and the J gene lost 2 bases, with 14 bases spanning the gap. In DNA form, the CDR3 reads TGTGCCAGCAGCTTCGTGGGGGGACAGACCTACGAGCAGTACTTC. This sequence encodes CASSFVGGQTYEQYF.

The table lists this clone with a few counts. The gene calls are TRBV29-1 and TRBJ1-1; D is possibly TRBD1 (5 bases). The CDR3 is 13 residues long. Germline-derived CDR1 and CDR2 are SQVTM and ANQGSEA. V was trimmed by 0 bases and J by 1 base, leaving 6 bases between them. The CDR3 is CSVEDQGNTEAFF. CDR3 sequence (DNA): TGCAGCGTTGAAGATCAGGGGAACACTGAAGCTTTCTTT.

The chain couples TRBV2 to TRBJ1-3; D unclear. This CDR3 contains 15 residues. The ends were cut back, 1 base at V and 2 bases at J, with 9 bases in the middle. The germline CDR1 and CDR2 sequences are SNHLY and FYNNEI. In nucleotides, the CDR3 is TGTGCCAGCAGTGAAGGCAGGCCTACTGGAAACACCATATATTTT. It specifies CASSEGRPTGNTIYF.

As to this clone: A read error may produce the germline difference seen at one junction end. The chain is built from TRBV15 and TRBJ1-1; 7 bases line up with TRBD1. From germline, CDR1 is LNHNV and CDR2 YYDKDF (reference sequence). This CDR3 has 12 residues. The CDR3 bases are TGTGCCACCAGCAGAGTCCAGGGGGGCCCGCGCTTT. Translating it yields CATSRVQGGPRF. The variable domain in full, completed from reference TRBV15 and TRBJ1-1, reads DAMVIQNPRYQVTQFGKPVTLSCSQTLNHNVMYWYQQKSSQAPKLLFHYYDKDFNNEADTPDNFQSRRPNTSFCFLDIRSPGLGDTAMYLCATSRVQGGPRFGQGTRLTVV.